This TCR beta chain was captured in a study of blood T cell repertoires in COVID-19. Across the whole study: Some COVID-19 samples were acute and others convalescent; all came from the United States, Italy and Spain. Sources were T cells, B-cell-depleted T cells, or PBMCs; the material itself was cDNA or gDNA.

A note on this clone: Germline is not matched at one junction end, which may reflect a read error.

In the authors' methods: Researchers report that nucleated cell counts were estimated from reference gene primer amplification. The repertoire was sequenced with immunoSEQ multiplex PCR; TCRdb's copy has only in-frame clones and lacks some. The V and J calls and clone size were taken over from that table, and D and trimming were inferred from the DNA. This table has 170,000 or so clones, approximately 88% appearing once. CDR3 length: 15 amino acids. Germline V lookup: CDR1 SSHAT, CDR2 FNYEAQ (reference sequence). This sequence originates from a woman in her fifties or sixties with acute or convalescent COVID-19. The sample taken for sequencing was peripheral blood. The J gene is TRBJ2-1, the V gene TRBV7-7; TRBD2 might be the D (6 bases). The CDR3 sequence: CASSLAAGDGNEQFF. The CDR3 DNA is TGTGCTAGCAGCTTAGCGGCCGGGGATGGAAATGAGCAGTTCTTC.